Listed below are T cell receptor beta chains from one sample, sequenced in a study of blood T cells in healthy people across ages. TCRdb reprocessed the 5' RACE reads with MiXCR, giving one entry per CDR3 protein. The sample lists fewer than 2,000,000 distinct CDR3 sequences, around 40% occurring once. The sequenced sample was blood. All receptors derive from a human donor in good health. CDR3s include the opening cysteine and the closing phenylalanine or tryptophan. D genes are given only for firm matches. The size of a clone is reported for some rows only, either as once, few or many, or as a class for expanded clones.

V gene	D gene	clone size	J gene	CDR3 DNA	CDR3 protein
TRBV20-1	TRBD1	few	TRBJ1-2	TGCAGTGCAAGAACCCCGGGACAGGGACGCGGCTACACCTTC	CSARTPGQGRGYTF
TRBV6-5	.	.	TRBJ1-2	TGTGCCAGCAGTTACGGCAGGGGCGGACACTATGGCTACACCTTC	CASSYGRGGHYGYTF
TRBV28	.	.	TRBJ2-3	TGTGCCAGCACCTTTTTCTCGGCGGCAGATACGCAGTATTTT	CASTFFSAADTQYF
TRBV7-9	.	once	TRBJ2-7	TGTGCCAGCAGCTTTAGGACAGCTTCCTACGAGCAGTACTTC	CASSFRTASYEQYF
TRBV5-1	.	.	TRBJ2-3	TGCGCCAGCAGCTTGTTACAGAACACAGATACGCAGTATTTT	CASSLLQNTDTQYF
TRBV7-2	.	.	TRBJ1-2	TGTGCCAGCAGCTTATTCGGACCAAATAACTATGGCTACACCTTC	CASSLFGPNNYGYTF
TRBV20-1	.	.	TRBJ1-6	TGCAGTGCTGGTTCCCCTTACGGGGGCCAAAATTCACCCCTCCACTTT	CSAGSPYGGQNSPLHF
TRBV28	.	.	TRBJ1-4	TGTGCCAGTTTTCGCGGCAATGAAAAACTGTTTTTT	CASFRGNEKLFF
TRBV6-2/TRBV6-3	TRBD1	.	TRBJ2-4	TGTGCCAGCAGGCTACGGACAGGGGGCGTTGGAGCCAAAAACATTCAGTACTTC	CASRLRTGGVGAKNIQYF
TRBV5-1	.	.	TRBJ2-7	TGCGCCAGCAGCCCGGGGGATGGGTCGTCCCACGAGCAGTACTTC	CASSPGDGSSHEQYF
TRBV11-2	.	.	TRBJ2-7	TGTGCCAGCAGTTCCCAGGCTAGCGAGGCTACCTACGAGCAGTACTTC	CASSSQASEATYEQYF
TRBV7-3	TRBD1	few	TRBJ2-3	TGTGCCAGCAGCTTAAGTACCGGGACAGAAAGCACAGATACGCAGTATTTT	CASSLSTGTESTDTQYF
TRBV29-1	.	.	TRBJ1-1	TGCAGCGTCCAAGACCTCACTGAAGCTTTCTTT	CSVQDLTEAFF
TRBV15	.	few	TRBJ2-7	TGTGCCACCAGCAGAGACGGACACTTCCTTAACGAGCAGTACTTC	CATSRDGHFLNEQYF
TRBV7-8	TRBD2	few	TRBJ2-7	TGTGCCAGCACCGGGCGGGTAGCGGGGAGGAGCTCCTACGAGCAGTACTTC	CASTGRVAGRSSYEQYF
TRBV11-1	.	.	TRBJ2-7	TGTGCCAGCAGCTCAGTTTTACGAGACAGAGTCTACGAGCAGTACTTC	CASSSVLRDRVYEQYF
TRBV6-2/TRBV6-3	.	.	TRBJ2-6	TGTGCCAGCACCTATGGGCCATCTGAGGCAGGGGCCAACGTCCTGACTTTC	CASTYGPSEAGANVLTF
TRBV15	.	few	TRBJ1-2	TGTGCCACCAGCAGAGATTTGGGACTCTATGGCTACACCTTC	CATSRDLGLYGYTF
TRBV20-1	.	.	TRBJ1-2	TGCAGTACTCCTACGTATGGCTACACCTTC	CSTPTYGYTF
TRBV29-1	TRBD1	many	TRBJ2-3	TGCAGCGTTGCCGGGACAGGGGGCACAGATACGCAGTATTTT	CSVAGTGGTDTQYF
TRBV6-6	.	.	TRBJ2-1	TGTGCCAGCACCCAAGCTTGGTACTACAATGAGCAGTTCTTC	CASTQAWYYNEQFF
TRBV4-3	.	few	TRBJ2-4	TGCGCCAGCAGCCAAGTATTTGGGGCAGGGCAAAACATTCAGTACTTC	CASSQVFGAGQNIQYF
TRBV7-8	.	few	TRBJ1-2	TGTGCCAGCAGCTTAATGGGGTCTGGGGGCTATGGCTACACCTTC	CASSLMGSGGYGYTF
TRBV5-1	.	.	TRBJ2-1	TGCGCCAGCAGCTCTACTTTCGGGAGGGGGCCGGACAATGAGCAGTTCTTC	CASSSTFGRGPDNEQFF
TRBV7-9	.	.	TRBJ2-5	TGTGCCAGCAGCTTAGAGTCGAGGACCCAGTACTTC	CASSLESRTQYF
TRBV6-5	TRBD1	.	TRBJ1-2	TGTGCCAGCAGTTCCATTATTACAGGGGGCGGTGGCTACACCTTC	CASSSIITGGGGYTF
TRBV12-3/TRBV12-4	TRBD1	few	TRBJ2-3	TGTGCCAGCAGTTCACAGACAGGGGCAAGAACAGATACGCAGTATTTT	CASSSQTGARTDTQYF
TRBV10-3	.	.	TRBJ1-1	TGTGCCATCAGTGACGGGGGCATCAACACTGAAGCTTTCTTT	CAISDGGINTEAFF
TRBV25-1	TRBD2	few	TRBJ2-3	TGTGCCAGCACTGCGGGGGGGCTCGTTACGCAGTATTTT	CASTAGGLVTQYF
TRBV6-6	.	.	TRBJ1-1	TGTGCCAGCAGTTACCAGACAGGTAACAGTGAAGCTTTCTTT	CASSYQTGNSEAFF
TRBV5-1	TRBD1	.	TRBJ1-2	TGCGCCAGCAGCGCGGACAGGGGGCGGCTTGACTATGGCTACACCTTC	CASSADRGRLDYGYTF
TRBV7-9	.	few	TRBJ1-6	TGTGCCACCGTAATGGGACCCGATAATAATTCACCCCTCCACTTT	CATVMGPDNNSPLHF
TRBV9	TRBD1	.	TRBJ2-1	TGTGCCAGCAGCGTCAGCAACAGGGGGTACGATGAGCAGTTCTTC	CASSVSNRGYDEQFF
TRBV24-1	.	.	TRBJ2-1	TGTGTCACCAGTGATTTGGCGGGGCCACCCAATGAGCAGTTCTTC	CVTSDLAGPPNEQFF
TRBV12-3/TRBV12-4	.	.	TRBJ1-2	TGTGCCAGCAGTTTACGTCCGGCCAACTATGGCTACACCTTC	CASSLRPANYGYTF
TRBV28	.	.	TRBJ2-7	TGTGCCAGCAGTACTTGGTCCGGGACACTGACCTACGAGCAGTACTTC	CASSTWSGTLTYEQYF
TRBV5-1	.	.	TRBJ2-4	TGCGCCAGCAGCTTACCCGGGGGAGACAAAAACATTCAGTACTTC	CASSLPGGDKNIQYF
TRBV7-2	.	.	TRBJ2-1	TGTGCCAGCAGCTTAGTGTGGGGGTTATACAATGAGCAGTTCTTC	CASSLVWGLYNEQFF
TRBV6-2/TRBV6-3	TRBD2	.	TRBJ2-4	TGTGCCAGCAGTCCCGAGCCGGCGGGGGGAGGCAAAAACATTCAGTACTTC	CASSPEPAGGGKNIQYF
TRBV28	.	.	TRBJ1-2	TGTGCCAGCGGGTTCGGCATTGGCTATGGCTACACCTTC	CASGFGIGYGYTF
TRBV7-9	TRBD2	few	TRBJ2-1	TGTGCCAGCAGCTCAACCGGACTAGCGGGTAATGAGCAGTTCTTC	CASSSTGLAGNEQFF
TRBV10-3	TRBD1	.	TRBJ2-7	TGTGCCATCTTGGACAGGGAGTCCTACGAGCAGTACTTC	CAILDRESYEQYF
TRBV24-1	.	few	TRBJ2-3	TGTGCCACCAGTGCTTACTTAACAGATACGCAGTATTTT	CATSAYLTDTQYF
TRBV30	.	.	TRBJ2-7	TGTGCCTGGATGGGGGGGGCTCACTACGAGCAGTACTTC	CAWMGGAHYEQYF
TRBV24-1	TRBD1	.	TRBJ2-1	TGTGCCACCAGTGATTTGCAATGGACAGGGCAGTTCTTC	CATSDLQWTGQFF
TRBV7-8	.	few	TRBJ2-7	TGTGCCAGCAGCTCTCACGAGGGACACGACTCCTACGAGCAGTACTTC	CASSSHEGHDSYEQYF
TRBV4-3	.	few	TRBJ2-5	TGCGCCAGCAGCCCTACATGGACAAGACGCCAAGAGACCCAGTACTTC	CASSPTWTRRQETQYF
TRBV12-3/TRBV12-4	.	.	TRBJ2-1	TGTGCCACCGTCGTGGGGGTCGACTACAATGAGCAGTTCTTC	CATVVGVDYNEQFF
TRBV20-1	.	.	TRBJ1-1	TGCAGTGCTAGAGAGAGAGACACCCCTGAAGCTTTCTTT	CSARERDTPEAFF
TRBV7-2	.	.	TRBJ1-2	TGTGCCAGCAGCTTACAAGTCGGGGACTTCTATGGCTACACCTTC	CASSLQVGDFYGYTF
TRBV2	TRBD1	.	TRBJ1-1	TGTGCCAGCACCCGAGTCACAGGGGGCGGGGAAGCTTTCTTT	CASTRVTGGGEAFF
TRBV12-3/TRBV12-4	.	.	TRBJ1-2	TGTGCCAGCAGTTTAGTCCTTTTTCAGGGGCGATTATCCCCTAACTATGGCTACACCTTC	CASSLVLFQGRLSPNYGYTF